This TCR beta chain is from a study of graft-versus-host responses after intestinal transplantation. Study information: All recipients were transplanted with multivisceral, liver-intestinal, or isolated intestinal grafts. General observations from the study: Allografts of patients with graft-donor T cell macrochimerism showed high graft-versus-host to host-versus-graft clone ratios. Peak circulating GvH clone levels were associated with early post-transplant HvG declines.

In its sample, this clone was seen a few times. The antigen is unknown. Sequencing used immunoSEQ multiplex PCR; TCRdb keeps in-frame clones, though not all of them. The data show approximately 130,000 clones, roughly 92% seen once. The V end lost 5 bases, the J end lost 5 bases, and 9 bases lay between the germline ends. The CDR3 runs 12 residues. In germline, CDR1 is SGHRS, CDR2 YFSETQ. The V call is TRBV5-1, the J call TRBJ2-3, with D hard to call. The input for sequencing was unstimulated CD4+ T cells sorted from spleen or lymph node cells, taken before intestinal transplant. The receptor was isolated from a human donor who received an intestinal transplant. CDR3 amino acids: CASSRFLDTQYF. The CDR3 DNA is TGCGCCAGCAGTCGTTTTCTAGATACGCAGTATTTT.